This T cell receptor beta chain was recovered during a study of T cell changes during pregnancy in multiple sclerosis (dated by TCRdb to about 2019). For the study in its entirety: The study looked at changes in the T cell repertoire across pregnancy in women with multiple sclerosis.

Turning to this clone: Its antigen remains unidentified. No much larger clone is present one base from it, and per-base qualities are unavailable.

Relative to germline, V is missing 2 bases and J is missing 5 bases, with 10 bases of the junction outside any gene match. The germline V gene provides CDR1 LGHNA and CDR2 YNFKEQ. The CDR3 covers 16 residues, taking in both the cysteine and the phenylalanine. Only the CDR3 DNA stays, 48 bases, in frame from base 1. The library relied on the immunoSEQ multiplex PCR assay. The table was pulled from immuneACCESS by TCRdb, which kept in-frame rearrangements only. Such tables lose some clones; where checked, under half of the loss comes from unresolved V genes, and the rest has no known cause. The sample table contains 40,000 or so clones; only one count was recorded for roughly 93% of them. The ten largest clones represent 7% to 8.5% of the sample.

The starting material was CD8+ T cells from peripheral blood mononuclear cells, obtained in the third trimester of pregnancy. The chain was built from TRBV4-2 and TRBJ2-7, and TRBD2 aligns with 9 junction nucleotides. The sequence was collected from a female donor with multiple sclerosis, enrolled in a pregnancy study. CDR3 loop: CASSQYQLSGRDEQYF. The sequenced DNA is TGTGCCAGCAGCCAATACCAACTTAGCGGGAGAGACGAGCAGTACTTC.